This T cell receptor beta chain was recorded in a study of OX40 agonist ivuxolimab in advanced cancers. Trimming took 1 base from V and 3 from J, leaving 6 bases between them. This CDR3 spans 13 amino acids. Per the germline V gene, CDR1 is SGHTA and CDR2 is FQGNSA. Measured with immunoSEQ multiplex PCR; TCRdb has only the in-frame clones, and not every one. Here the sample spans around 75,000 clones, approximately 81% being singletons. Comments on this clone: Its antigen is not known.

Findings and caveats of the study: Clonal expansion from baseline to week 6 occurred in both CD4+ and CD8+ T cells. The study found among the lowest clonal expansion in partial responders at 0.1-3.0 mg/kg.

This specimen consisted of CD4+ or CD8+ T cells sorted from blood, obtained in a trial of the OX40 agonist ivuxolimab. This chain joins TRBV7-2 and TRBJ1-2; no reliable D call. The origin of this receptor is an adult with an advanced solid tumor such as melanoma, head and neck, liver or kidney cancer. Here the CDR3 DNA reads TGTGCCAGCAGCTTAGTCGGGGACTATGGCTACACCTTC. Residues: CASSLVGDYGYTF.